This T cell receptor beta chain comes out of a study of technical replicates of blood from a handful of donors. Germline V lookup: CDR1 LNHDA, CDR2 SQIVND (reference sequence). The CDR3 has 18 residues. Trimming took off 5 bases at V and 0 bases at J, with 20 bases between the two ends. Data came from immunoSEQ multiplex PCR; TCRdb stores just in-frame clones and leaves some out. The data show tens of thousands of clones, over 85% seen once. The source is a human donor in good health. The chain has TRBV19 and TRBJ1-5, with D maybe TRBD1 (5 bases). The source material was T cells isolated from PBMCs. The CDR3 protein is CASSPMGFRVYSNQPQHF. In DNA form, the CDR3 reads TGTGCCAGTAGTCCTATGGGCTTCAGGGTTTATAGCAATCAGCCCCAGCATTTT.